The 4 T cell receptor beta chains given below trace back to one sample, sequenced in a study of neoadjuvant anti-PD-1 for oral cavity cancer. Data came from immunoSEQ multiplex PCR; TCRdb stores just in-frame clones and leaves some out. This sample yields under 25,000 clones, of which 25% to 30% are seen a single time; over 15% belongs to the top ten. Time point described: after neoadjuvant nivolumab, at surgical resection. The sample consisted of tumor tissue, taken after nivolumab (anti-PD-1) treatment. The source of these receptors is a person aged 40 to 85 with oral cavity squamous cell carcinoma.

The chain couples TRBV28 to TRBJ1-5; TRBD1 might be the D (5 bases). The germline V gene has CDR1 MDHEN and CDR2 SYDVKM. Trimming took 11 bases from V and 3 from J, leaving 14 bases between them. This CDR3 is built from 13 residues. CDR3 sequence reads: CAYGGLVNQPQHF. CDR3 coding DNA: TGTGCCTACGGGGGGTTGGTCAATCAGCCCCAGCATTTT.

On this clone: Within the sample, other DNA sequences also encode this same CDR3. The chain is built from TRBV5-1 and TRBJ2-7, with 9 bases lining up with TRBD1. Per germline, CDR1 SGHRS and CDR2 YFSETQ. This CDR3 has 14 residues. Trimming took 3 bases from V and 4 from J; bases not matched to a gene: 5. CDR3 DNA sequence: TGCGCCAGCAGCTCCGGGACAGGGCCTTACGAGCAGTACTTC. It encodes CASSSGTGPYEQYF.

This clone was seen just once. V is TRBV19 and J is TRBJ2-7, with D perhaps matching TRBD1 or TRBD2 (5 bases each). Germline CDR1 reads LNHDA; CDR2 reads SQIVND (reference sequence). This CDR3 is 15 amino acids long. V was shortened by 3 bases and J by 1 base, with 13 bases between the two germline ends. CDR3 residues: CASSIRDGASYEQYF. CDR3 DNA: TGTGCCAGTAGTATCAGGGACGGAGCGTCCTACGAGCAGTACTTC.

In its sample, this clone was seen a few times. CDR3 loop: CASSLVESSYEQYF. CDR3 in DNA: TGTGCCAGCAGTTTAGTTGAAAGTTCCTACGAGCAGTACTTC. The genes are TRBV27 and TRBJ2-7; D call uncertain. This CDR3 has 14 residues. Trimming left V 2 bases short and J 1 base short, with 9 bases between. Germline assignment: CDR1 MNHEY and CDR2 SMNVEV (reference sequence).